The 16 T cell receptor beta chains reported below all come from one sample, sequenced in a study of T cell changes during pregnancy in multiple sclerosis. Repertoires were generated with immunoSEQ multiplex PCR, while TCRdb's copy carries only in-frame clones and drops some. The sample consists of roughly 79,000 clones, 80% to 95% of them appearing once. This specimen was peripheral blood, taken in the second trimester of pregnancy. These receptors all come from a female donor in good health, enrolled as a control in a pregnancy study.

The rearrangement uses TRBV27 and TRBJ2-5, with 8 positions matching TRBD2. The CDR3 length is 16 residues. Germline V lookup: CDR1 MNHEY, CDR2 SMNVEV (reference sequence). V lost 2 bases, J lost 3 bases, and 8 bases stayed unmatched. CDR3 coding DNA: TGTGCCAGCAGTTTAAGTTACCAGCGGGGGAAAGAGACCCAGTACTTC. This sequence encodes CASSLSYQRGKETQYF.

V gene TRBV5-4 combines with J gene TRBJ2-5; D uncertain. The CDR3 runs 14 residues. With 3 bases removed from V and 3 bases from J, the gap between germline ends came to 12 bases. The germline V gene has CDR1 SGHNT and CDR2 YYREEE (reference sequence). CDR3 amino acids: CASSSRLSKETQYF. CDR3 DNA sequence: TGTGCCAGCAGCTCCCGACTCTCTAAAGAGACCCAGTACTTC. The full variable domain, with the rest looked up from reference TRBV5-4 and TRBJ2-5, is ETGVTQSPTHLIKTRGQQVTLRCSSQSGHNTVSWYQQALGQGPQFIFQYYREEENGRGNFPPRFSGLQFPNYSSELNVNALELDDSALYLCASSSRLSKETQYFGPGTRLLVL.

This chain connects TRBV5-4 to TRBJ2-3; 9 bases map to TRBD2. The CDR3 covers 15 residues. V shed 3 bases and J 0 bases; nucleotides not matched to a gene: 2. Looked up from germline, CDR1 is SGHNT and CDR2 is YYREEE (reference sequence). As DNA, the CDR3 is TGTGCCAGCAGCTCCGGGACTAGCAGCACAGATACGCAGTATTTT. Its protein is CASSSGTSSTDTQYF.

The chain recombines TRBV4-3 with TRBJ2-3; D might be TRBD1 (6 bases). From germline, CDR1 is LGHNA and CDR2 YSLEER. V lost 0 bases and J lost 6, with 16 bases in between. The CDR3 loop spans 16 amino acids. The CDR3 loop reads CASSQDHSAGADTQYF. In DNA form, the CDR3 reads TGCGCCAGCAGCCAAGATCATAGTGCAGGGGCGGATACGCAGTATTTT.

The V gene is TRBV5-1, the J gene TRBJ1-1, with D perhaps TRBD1 (5 bases). The CDR3 has 14 amino acids. The V gene lost 1 base and the J gene lost 5 bases, with 12 bases spanning the gap. Germline V CDR1 and CDR2: SGHRS, YFSETQ. CDR3 bases: TGCGCCAGCAGCTTGTGGGGGGAAGGTACTGAAGCTTTCTTT. It specifies CASSLWGEGTEAFF.

This clone was counted only a few times. The chain employs TRBV27 and TRBJ1-1; D remains ambiguous. The CDR3 has 13 amino acids. Germline V gene data show CDR1 as MNHEY and CDR2 as SMNVEV (reference sequence). The ends were cut back, 8 bases at V and 0 bases at J, with 10 bases in the middle. DNA for the CDR3: TGTGCCAGCGCTGAGAAAATGAACACTGAAGCTTTCTTT. As protein: CASAEKMNTEAFF.

This clone has a handful of counts. This chain connects TRBV25-1 to TRBJ1-1, with 8 nucleotides matching TRBD1. The CDR3 runs 16 residues. Trimming took 4 bases from V and 3 from J; bases not matched to a gene: 10. The germline CDR1 and CDR2 sequences are MGHDK and SYGVNS. This CDR3 is CASSVSRGRGYTEAFF. The CDR3, as DNA: TGTGCCAGCAGTGTTTCCAGGGGGCGCGGGTACACTGAAGCTTTCTTT.

The chain links TRBV18 to TRBJ2-7, with 7 bases identical to TRBD1. The V segment lost 2 bases and the J segment 5 bases; nucleotides outside the gene matches: 9. This CDR3 comprises 15 residues. The germline gives CDR1 KGHSH, CDR2 LQKENI. The CDR3 sequence is CASSPEGATAHEQYF. The CDR3 coding sequence is TGTGCCAGCTCACCAGAGGGGGCGACCGCCCACGAGCAGTACTTC.

This chain joins TRBV9 and TRBJ2-5, with 8 bases matching TRBD1. This CDR3 has 17 amino acids. Losses at the gene ends were 0 bases for V and 5 bases for J; bases not matched to a gene: 12. Germline V lookup: CDR1 SGDLS, CDR2 YYNGEE. As DNA, the CDR3 is TGTGCCAGCAGCGTAGACGCTGGGCAGGGGGCTTGGGAGACCCAGTACTTC. Amino acid sequence: CASSVDAGQGAWETQYF.

V gene TRBV30 combines with J gene TRBJ2-2, with TRBD1 as a possible D gene (8 bases). Germline values: CDR1 GTSNPN, CDR2 SVGIG (reference sequence). CDR3 length: 14 amino acids. The V gene lost 1 base and the J gene lost 4 bases, with 10 bases spanning the gap. This chain's CDR3 is CAWSDRGGTGELFF. CDR3 nucleotides: TGTGCCTGGAGTGACAGGGGGGGCACCGGGGAGCTGTTTTTT.

J is TRBJ2-3 and V is TRBV27; D is uncertain. The germline V gene encodes CDR1 MNHEY and CDR2 SMNVEV (reference sequence). The V end was cut by 8 bases, the J end by 0 bases, with 21 bases between. The CDR3 extends over 17 amino acids. CDR3 in DNA: TGTGCCAGCGCAGACACCTCTGATCCTCCTAGCACAGATACGCAGTATTTT. Its translation: CASADTSDPPSTDTQYF.

The chain carries TRBV5-5 and TRBJ2-3, with D hard to call. The V gene lost 0 bases and the J gene lost 1 base, with 12 bases spanning the gap. Germline V gene data show CDR1 as SGHKS and CDR2 as YYEKEE (reference sequence). The CDR3 length is 16 residues. CDR3 region: CASSLDSSFGTDTQYF. The DNA of the CDR3 is TGTGCCAGCAGCTTGGACAGTTCTTTCGGCACAGATACGCAGTATTTT.

Notes on this clone: A read error may produce the germline difference seen at one junction end. CDR3 residues: CASSQLTWGGSDAFF. The CDR3 DNA is TGCGCCAGCAGCCAACTCACGTGGGGAGGGTCTGATGCTTTCTTT. The chain couples TRBV4-3 to TRBJ1-1; D unclear. The germline CDR1 and CDR2 sequences are LGHNA and YSLEER. The CDR3 has 15 residues.

The V gene is TRBV15, the J gene TRBJ2-5; 10 nucleotides agree with TRBD2. The CDR3 has 16 residues. Trimming removed 4 bases from V and 4 bases from J; junction bases left unmatched: 9. CDR1 is LNHNV and CDR2 is YYDKDF in the germline V gene (reference sequence). The CDR3 here is CATSIRSGGARETQYF. The CDR3 DNA is TGTGCCACCAGCATTCGGAGCGGGGGGGCCCGAGAGACCCAGTACTTC.

The chain couples TRBV7-9 to TRBJ1-1; 10 nucleotides align to TRBD1. This CDR3 region has 15 residues. Trimming removed 3 bases from V and 3 bases from J; junction bases left unmatched: 4. Germline V lookup: CDR1 SEHNR, CDR2 FQNEAQ (reference sequence). Written as DNA, the CDR3 is TGTGCCAGCAGCTTGGACAGGGGGGTTTACACTGAAGCTTTCTTT. Protein product: CASSLDRGVYTEAFF. Combining the CDR3 with reference TRBV7-9 and TRBJ1-1 gives the whole variable domain DTGVSQNPRHKITKRGQNVTFRCDPISEHNRLYWYRQTLGQGPEFLTYFQNEAQLEKSRLLSDRFSAERPKGSFSTLEIQRTEQGDSAMYLCASSLDRGVYTEAFFGQGTRLTVV.

V usage is TRBV13 and J usage is TRBJ1-1; D is perhaps TRBD1 (5 bases). V lost 5 bases and J lost 1, with 17 bases in between. Germline CDR1 PRHDT, CDR2 FYEKMQ (reference sequence). CDR3 length: 16 residues. CDR3 in DNA: TGTGCCAGCAGCGCCGCCCCGGCAGGGCCGAACACTGAAGCTTTCTTT. It translates to CASSAAPAGPNTEAFF.